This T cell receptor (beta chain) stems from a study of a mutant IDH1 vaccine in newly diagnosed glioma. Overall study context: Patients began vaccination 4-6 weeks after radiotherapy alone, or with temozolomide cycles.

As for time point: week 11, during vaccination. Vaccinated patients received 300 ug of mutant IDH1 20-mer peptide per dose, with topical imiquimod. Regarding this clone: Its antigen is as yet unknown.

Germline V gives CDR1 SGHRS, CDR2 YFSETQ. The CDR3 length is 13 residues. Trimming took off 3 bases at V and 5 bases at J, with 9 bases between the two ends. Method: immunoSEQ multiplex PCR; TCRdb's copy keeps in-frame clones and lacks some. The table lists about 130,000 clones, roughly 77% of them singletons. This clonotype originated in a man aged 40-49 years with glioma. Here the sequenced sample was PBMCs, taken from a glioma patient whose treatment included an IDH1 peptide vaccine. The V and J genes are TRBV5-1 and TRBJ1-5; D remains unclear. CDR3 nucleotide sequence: TGCGCCAGCAGCTCGGCCCCCCATCAGCCCCAGCATTTT. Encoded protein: CASSSAPHQPQHF.